The source of this T cell receptor (beta chain) is a study of beta chain features in type 1 diabetes. Regarding the study as a whole: Patients with type 1 diabetes carried fewer insertions and had more deletions at their VDJ junctions. TCRB repertoires of naive, central memory and Treg cells appeared more similar among patients than among healthy donors. Shortening of TCRB CDR3s, moderate but significant, appeared in all four CD4+ subsets of Type 1 diabetes patients.

Deletions cut 6 bases from V and 6 bases from J, with 17 bases between. Germline V lookup: CDR1 SGHTA, CDR2 FQGTGA. This CDR3 comprises 15 residues. The isolated RNA, all of it, was reverse transcribed, so expressed TCRB transcripts were what got sequenced. Using immunoSEQ multiplex PCR, the repertoire was profiled, and TCRdb retains in-frame clones only, with some absent. The table has 500,000 to 650,000 clones, around 11% seen once; the top ten hold more than 0.1%. Central memory, naive, regulatory and stem cell-like memory CD4+ cells were sorted by CD45RO/CCR7/CD25/CD127/CD95/CD27. Purities over 98% were achieved in all sorted populations. This clone was seen only a few times. Its matching antigen is unknown.

The chain uses TRBV7-3 and TRBJ2-2; D perhaps matches TRBD2 (5 bases). This TCR came from a young man with type 1 diabetes. Sequenced input: naive CD4+ T cells from blood. CDR3 loop: CASRPNGGGAGELFF. CDR3 nucleotide sequence: TGTGCCAGCAGACCAAACGGAGGAGGTGCCGGGGAGCTGTTTTTT.